This T cell receptor (beta chain) originates from a study of blood T cells in healthy people across ages. A second PCR, run for 7 to 11 cycles, used a sample-barcoded 5' primer plus a J-beta primer mix. TCRdb reprocessed the 5' RACE reads with MiXCR, giving one entry per CDR3 protein. The sample records more than 1,000,000 distinct CDR3 sequences, less than 25% being singletons. The germline V gene has CDR1 SGHTA and CDR2 FQGNSA. This CDR3 contains 14 residues. V was cut by 6 bases and J by 2 bases, with 10 bases left in between. The sample was also reused in another study, on T cells of mothers and their children.

The sequence was obtained from a girl between 2 and 10 years old in good health. The chain uses TRBV7-2 and TRBJ2-2; either TRBD1 or TRBD2 may supply D (5 bases each). Sequences were obtained from blood. Here the CDR3 reads CASSFGTNTGELFF. The CDR3 coding sequence is TGTGCCAGCAGTTTCGGGACCAACACCGGGGAGCTGTTTTTT.